This note documents a single T cell receptor (beta chain) sequence. This record belongs to a study of CD8+ T cells in alopecia areata. Study-wide background: Oral tofacitinib (5 to 10 mg twice daily) was administered to treated patients. After 6 to 18 months of tofacitinib, follow-up continued 6 months off drug.

cDNA prepared by RNA extraction and subsequent reverse transcription served as the template for sequencing. Using immunoSEQ multiplex PCR, the repertoire was profiled, and TCRdb retains in-frame clones only, with some absent. The data contain some 150,000 clones, 40% to 60% of them seen just once; the ten biggest clones take up approximately 20%. The CDR3 consists of 16 residues. The germline V gene has CDR1 SEHNR and CDR2 FQNEAQ (reference sequence). V gave up 6 bases and J gave up 2 bases, with 20 bases separating them. The receptor comes from a human donor with alopecia areata. The V gene is TRBV7-9, the J gene TRBJ2-7, with D tentatively TRBD2 (6 bases). Material: CD8+ T cells sorted from blood, obtained at week 0. The DNA for the CDR3 is TGTGCCAGCAGTCACGACGACACGGGAGTCCCCTACGAGCAGTACTTC. Its protein product is CASSHDDTGVPYEQYF.